This passage covers 3 T cell receptor delta chains from one sample sequenced in a study of γδ T cells in repeated Plasmodium falciparum infection. Bulk repertoires came from Vgamma9/Vdelta2+ or Vdelta2-negative gammadelta T cells flow-sorted from PBMC. TCRdb called clones anew from the multiplex PCR reads with CATT. The profile shows around 86,000 delta-chain clones, over 1.3% of them singletons. Sequenced sample: gamma-delta T cells from blood. Source of these receptors: a pool of human donors (malaria-infected and uninfected, not separated).

This clone was counted at least ten times. Since a much larger clone is just one base distant, this may be a read error. The chain is built from TRDV2 and TRDJ3, with 9 positions matching TRDD3. Germline assignment: CDR1 GEAIGNYY and CDR2 EKD. This CDR3 is 17 amino acids long. J lost 0 bases, V lost 2 bases, and 1 base had no gene match. The CDR3 reads CACDSGGYSWDTRQMFF. The CDR3 region has the DNA TGTGCCTGTGACAGTGGGGGATACTCCTGGGACACCCGACAGATGTTTTTC.

On this clone: For this DNA, TCRdb reports the protein of a much larger clone, which diverges at residue 10, most likely from a read error; the protein presented here is translated directly from the DNA. The rearrangement uses TRDV2 and TRDJ1, with 9 bases that match TRDD3. Germline matching of the DNA provided the J gene here, since TCRdb leaves it blank. The CDR3 runs to 20 residues. Trimming removed 1 base from V and 0 bases from J; junction bases left unmatched: 17. CDR1 is GEAIGNYY and CDR2 is EKD in the germline V gene. CDR3 in amino acids: CACDTVTGGRTDWYTDKLIF. In nucleotides, the CDR3 is TGTGCCTGTGACACGGTTACTGGGGGACGCACAGACTGGTACACCGATAAACTCATCTTT.

This clone was detected only a few times. The protein recorded in TCRdb matches a much larger clone and deviates from this DNA's translation at residue 9, suggesting a read error; the protein here is obtained by translating the DNA. The chain is built from TRAV38-2/DV8 and TRDJ1, with D possibly TRDD3 on 8 matching bases. TCRdb is silent on the J gene; assignment here came from matching the DNA to germline. Per the germline V gene, CDR1 is TSESDYY and CDR2 is QEAYKQQN. The CDR3 has 21 amino acids. Trimming removed 1 base at V and 0 bases at J, with 28 bases between. The CDR3 loop reads CAYRSHFLYRGYSFYTDKLIF. The DNA of the CDR3 is TGTGCTTATAGGAGCCACTTCCTATATCGGGGATACTCCTTTTACACCGATAAACTCATCTTT.